This TCR beta chain derives from a study of human T cells and chemical hapten exposure. Overall study: 0.01% DPC was applied to the upper back in patch tests, which were read at 6 days. Cases of alopecia areata, totalis or universalis occurred in a predominantly female patient group.

Germline V gives CDR1 SGHTA, CDR2 FQGTGA. Trimming pared 5 bases from V and 5 bases from J, leaving 18 bases between. CDR3 length equals 15 residues. Single cDNA molecules in the library carried unique molecular identifiers attached during preparation. TCRdb re-analysed the RACE reads in MiXCR, keeping a single row per CDR3 protein. This sample yields over 35,000 distinct CDR3 sequences, of which more than 9% are seen a single time; about 6% belongs to the top ten. The time point was: pre-sensitization, week 0. Treatment described: therapeutic diphenylcyclopropenone sensitization with weekly scalp DPC. This clonotype was detected ten times or more.

This TCR was sampled from a man younger than 40 with alopecia areata. Some clones in this sample may be carry-over from other donors' samples. Here the sequenced sample was whole blood, taken in connection with sensitization to the hapten diphenylcyclopropenone (DPC). This chain joins TRBV7-3 and TRBJ2-5, with a weak D call TRBD1 (5 bases). The CDR3 nucleotides are TGTGCCAGCAGCACAGACAGTCTCGGAGCGGAGACCCAGTACTTC. Amino acids: CASSTDSLGAETQYF.